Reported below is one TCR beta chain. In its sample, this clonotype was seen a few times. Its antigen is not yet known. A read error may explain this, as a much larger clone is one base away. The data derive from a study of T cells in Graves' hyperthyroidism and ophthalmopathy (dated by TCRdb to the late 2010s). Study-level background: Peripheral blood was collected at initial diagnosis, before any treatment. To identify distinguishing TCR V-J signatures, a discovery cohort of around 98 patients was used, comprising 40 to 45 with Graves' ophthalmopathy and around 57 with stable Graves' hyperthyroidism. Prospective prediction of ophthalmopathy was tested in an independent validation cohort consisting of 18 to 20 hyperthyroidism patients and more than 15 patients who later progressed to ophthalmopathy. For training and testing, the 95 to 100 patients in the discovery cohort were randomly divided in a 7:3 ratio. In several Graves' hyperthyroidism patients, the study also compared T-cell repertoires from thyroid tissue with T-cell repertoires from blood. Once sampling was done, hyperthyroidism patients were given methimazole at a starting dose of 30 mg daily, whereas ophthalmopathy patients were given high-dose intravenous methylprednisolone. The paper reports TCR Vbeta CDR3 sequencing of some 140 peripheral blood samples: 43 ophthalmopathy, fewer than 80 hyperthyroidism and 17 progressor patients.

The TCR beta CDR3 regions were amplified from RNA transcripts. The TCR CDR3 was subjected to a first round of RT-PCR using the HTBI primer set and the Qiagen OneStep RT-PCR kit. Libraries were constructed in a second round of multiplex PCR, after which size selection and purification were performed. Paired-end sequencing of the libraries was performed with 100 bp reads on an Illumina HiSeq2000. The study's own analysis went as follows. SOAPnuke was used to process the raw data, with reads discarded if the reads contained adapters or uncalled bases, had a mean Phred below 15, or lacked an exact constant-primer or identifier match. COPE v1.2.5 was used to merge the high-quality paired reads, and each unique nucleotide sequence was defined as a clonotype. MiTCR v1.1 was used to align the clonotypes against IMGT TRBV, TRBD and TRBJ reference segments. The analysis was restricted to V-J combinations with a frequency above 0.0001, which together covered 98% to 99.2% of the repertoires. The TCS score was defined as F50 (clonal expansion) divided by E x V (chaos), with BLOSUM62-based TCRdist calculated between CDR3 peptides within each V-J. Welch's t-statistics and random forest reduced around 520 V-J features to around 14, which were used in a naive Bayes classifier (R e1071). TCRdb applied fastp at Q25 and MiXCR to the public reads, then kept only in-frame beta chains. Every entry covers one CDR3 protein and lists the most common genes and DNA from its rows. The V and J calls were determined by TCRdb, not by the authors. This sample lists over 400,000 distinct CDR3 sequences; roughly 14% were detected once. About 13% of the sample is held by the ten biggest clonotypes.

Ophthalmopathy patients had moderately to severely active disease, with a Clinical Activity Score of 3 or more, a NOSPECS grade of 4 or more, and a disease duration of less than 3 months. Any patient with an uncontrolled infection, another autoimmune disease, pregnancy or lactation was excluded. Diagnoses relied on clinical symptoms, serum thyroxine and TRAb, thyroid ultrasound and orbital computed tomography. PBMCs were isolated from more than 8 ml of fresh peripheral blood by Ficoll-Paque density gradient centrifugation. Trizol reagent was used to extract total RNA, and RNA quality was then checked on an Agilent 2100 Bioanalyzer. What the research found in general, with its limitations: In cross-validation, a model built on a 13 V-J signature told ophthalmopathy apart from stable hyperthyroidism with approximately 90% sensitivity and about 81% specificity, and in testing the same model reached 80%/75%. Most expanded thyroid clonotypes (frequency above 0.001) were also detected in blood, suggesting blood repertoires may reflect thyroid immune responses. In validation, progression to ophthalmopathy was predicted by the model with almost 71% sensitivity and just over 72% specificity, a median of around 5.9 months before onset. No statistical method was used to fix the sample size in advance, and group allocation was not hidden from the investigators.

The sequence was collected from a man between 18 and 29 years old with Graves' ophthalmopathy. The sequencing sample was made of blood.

CDR3 loop: CTSGWASENTEAFF. In nucleotides, the sequence is TGTACTAGTGGTTGGGCCTCGGAGAACACTGAAGCTTTCTTT. The chain is encoded by TRBV12-5 joined to TRBJ1-1; confidence is insufficient to name the D gene. Based on the germline V gene, the CDR1 and CDR2 sequences are LGHNT and FRNRAP. Its CDR3 holds 14 amino acids, cysteine through phenylalanine. Of all the DNA, just the CDR3 is kept, 42 bases in frame from base 1.